This TCR beta chain is from a study of T cells in AML relapse after transplant (dated by TCRdb to about 2019). For the wider study: In patients given allogeneic HSCT for myeloid malignancy, this retrospective study looked at bone marrow T cells, examining both their TCR repertoires and their inhibitory receptor expression. General conclusions and limits of the study: TCR repertoire comparisons were based on very few samples, with only three individuals included per group for unsorted bone marrow.

Note on this clonotype: The antigen this receptor binds is unknown. No base qualities exist here, and no much larger clone lies one base off it.

Libraries were prepared through PCR. Instead of multiplex PCR, a modified RACE PCR protocol was used to amplify TCR alpha and beta chains from RNA. Libraries were sequenced on an Illumina MiSeq, and raw reads were demultiplexed according to sample-specific barcode combinations. The paper's data handling went like this. MiXCR software was used to identify TCR clonotypes from the sequencing reads. TCRdb reran the public reads through fastp at Q25 and MiXCR, keeping productive beta chains. Rows are unified per CDR3 protein, each entry keeping the most common DNA and genes. What appears here as the V and J calls and clone size reflects TCRdb's work, not the paper's. For this sample the table gives about 210 distinct CDR3 sequences, of which around 10% were detected only once. The ten largest clonotypes hold over 9.5% of the sample. Relative to germline, V is missing 1 base and J is missing 0 bases, with 1 base of the junction outside any gene match. From the cysteine up to the phenylalanine, the CDR3 has a length of 16 residues. Only CDR3 DNA remains: 48 bases, in frame from the first base.

The sample here was bone marrow, either the whole sample or a sorted T cell fraction (not recorded which), taken at relapse. This clonotype was sampled from a human donor who had a stem cell transplant for acute myeloid leukemia. Some T cells may be donor cells from the graft after a transplant. In this chain, TRBV12-3 or TRBV12-4 is recombined with TRBJ1-3; TRBD1 fits 9 bases in the junction. CDR3 protein: CASSLGGQGSGNTIYF. Here is the DNA: TGTGCCAGCAGTTTAGGGGGACAGGGCTCTGGAAACACCATATATTTT.